This TCR beta chain was observed in a study of response to subunit inactivated influenza vaccine. This clonotype was seen ten or more times. What it binds is not known. Whole-study results and caveats: The authors suggested that few new T cells are recruited per seasonal influenza vaccination.

The germline CDR1 and CDR2 sequences are KGHSY and FQNENV. The length of the CDR3 is 15 residues. Trimming stripped 4 bases from V and 6 bases from J, with 16 bases between. TCRdb independently ran MiXCR on the RT-PCR reads; one entry per CDR3 protein. The profile shows around 190,000 distinct CDR3 sequences, about 9.3% of them singletons. The starting material was non-naive T cells sorted from PBMCs, obtained on the day of vaccination. This rearrangement joins TRBV16 to TRBJ2-1, with D perhaps matching TRBD2 (6 bases). The receptor was isolated from a man over 45 who received an inactivated influenza vaccine. CDR3 DNA sequence: TGTGCCAGCAGCCTTCTCAGGCAGGGAGGCAATGAGCAGTTCTTC. Translated: CASSLLRQGGNEQFF.